These T cell receptor beta chains were read from a single sample in a study of breast tumors, draining lymph nodes, adjacent tissues. One entry per CDR3 protein results from TCRdb running MiXCR on the multiplex PCR reads. The table lists about 200,000 distinct CDR3 sequences, about 32% of them singletons. Sequenced: axillary lymph node tissue. The receptor set was obtained from a female donor with breast cancer. Some clones in this sample may be carry-over from other donors' samples. Both conserved end residues are part of each CDR3. D genes are given only for firm matches. Clone size is shown for a subset of rows, as once, few, many or a class of expanded clone.

V gene	clone size	CDR3 length	J gene	D gene	CDR3 protein	CDR3 DNA
TRBV11-3	many	16	TRBJ2-2	TRBD1	CASSFRTGADTGELFF	TGTGCCAGCAGCTTTCGGACAGGGGCCGACACCGGGGAGCTGTTTTTT
TRBV19	.	12	TRBJ1-5	.	CASMTSGGYEHF	TGTGCCAGTATGACTAGCGGCGGCTACGAGCATTTT
TRBV14	many	17	TRBJ1-2	TRBD1	CASSPYRGQREEFGYTF	TGTGCCAGCAGCCCTTACAGGGGGCAGAGGGAGGAATTCGGCTACACCTTC
TRBV29-1	.	16	TRBJ2-3	TRBD2	CSVEELAGATSDTQYF	TGCAGCGTTGAAGAACTAGCGGGAGCAACTTCTGATACGCAGTATTTT
TRBV20-1	.	16	TRBJ2-7	.	CSARVLLAAPEGGQYF	TGCAGTGCTAGAGTTCTCTTAGCGGCCCCCGAGGGGGGGCAGTACTTC
TRBV7-3	.	13	TRBJ2-3	.	CASSLGITDTQYF	TGTGCCAGCAGCTTAGGTATCACAGATACGCAGTATTTT
TRBV2	many	13	TRBJ1-2	.	CASSDGARYGYTF	TGTGCCAGCAGTGATGGGGCCCGCTATGGCTACACCTTC
TRBV7-8	many	16	TRBJ2-1	TRBD2	CASSQLSGRKGNEQFF	TGTGCCAGCAGCCAGCTTAGCGGGAGAAAGGGCAATGAGCAGTTCTTC
TRBV11-2	many	17	TRBJ2-1	.	CASSSSGRGVSYNEQFF	TGTGCCAGCAGCTCCTCGGGCCGGGGTGTATCCTACAATGAGCAGTTCTTC
TRBV10-3	many	12	TRBJ1-2	.	CAISDRDYGYTF	TGTGCCATCAGTGACAGGGACTATGGCTACACCTTC
TRBV14	many	14	TRBJ2-5	.	CASSQYTAKETQYF	TGTGCCAGCAGCCAATACACCGCTAAAGAGACCCAGTACTTC
TRBV7-2	many	15	TRBJ2-3	.	CASSLGSGGTDTQYF	TGTGCCAGCAGCTTAGGTTCAGGGGGCACAGATACGCAGTATTTT
TRBV7-2	many	13	TRBJ2-1	.	CASSVRGYNEQFF	TGTGCCAGCAGCGTCCGGGGCTACAATGAGCAGTTCTTC
TRBV10-3	many	14	TRBJ2-1	.	CAISAGGARNEQFF	TGTGCCATCAGCGCTGGGGGGGCGAGGAATGAGCAGTTCTTC
TRBV5-6	many	13	TRBJ2-7	.	CASSLQESYEQYF	TGTGCCAGCAGCCTTCAGGAGTCCTACGAGCAGTACTTC
TRBV7-8	many	16	TRBJ2-7	.	CASSLKEPVISYEQYF	TGTGCCAGCAGCTTAAAAGAGCCGGTTATCTCCTACGAGCAGTACTTC
TRBV30	many	15	TRBJ2-7	.	CAWSLGWERIYEQYF	TGTGCCTGGAGTCTAGGATGGGAGAGGATTTACGAGCAGTACTTC
TRBV5-1	many	14	TRBJ1-2	.	CASSSRPGGYGYTF	TGCGCCAGCAGCTCCCGCCCGGGGGGCTATGGCTACACCTTC
TRBV19	many	15	TRBJ2-3	TRBD2	CASSMGRGWTDTQYF	TGTGCCAGTAGTATGGGGCGGGGGTGGACAGATACGCAGTATTTT
TRBV7-9	many	12	TRBJ2-5	.	CASSLDFETQYF	TGTGCCAGCAGCTTAGACTTCGAGACCCAGTACTTC
TRBV7-9	many	16	TRBJ2-1	.	CASSPLLRGFNNEQFF	TGTGCCAGCAGCCCCCTCCTCCGGGGGTTCAACAATGAGCAGTTCTTC
TRBV7-9	many	11	TRBJ1-6	.	CASSSHSPLHF	TGTGCCAGCAGCTCCCATAGTCCCCTCCACTTT
TRBV10-3	.	18	TRBJ2-1	TRBD2	CAISSGLAGVSYRNEQFF	TGTGCCATCAGTTCGGGACTAGCGGGAGTATCTTATCGGAATGAGCAGTTCTTC
TRBV20-1	many	13	TRBJ1-2	TRBD1	CSARVDREYGYTF	TGCAGTGCTAGAGTGGACAGGGAGTATGGCTACACCTTC
TRBV7-9	.	13	TRBJ2-2	TRBD1	CASSDRDRGELFF	TGTGCCAGCAGCGACCGGGACAGGGGGGAGCTGTTTTTT
TRBV11-2	many	16	TRBJ2-3	.	CASSLNWRGDTDTQYF	TGTGCCAGCAGCTTAAATTGGCGAGGGGACACAGATACGCAGTATTTT
TRBV20-1	many	13	TRBJ2-5	.	CSAIVRDQETQYF	TGCAGTGCTATAGTCAGGGACCAAGAGACCCAGTACTTC
TRBV7-9	.	22	TRBJ1-3	.	CASSFYICSARFGVPSGNTIYF	.
TRBV19	many	14	TRBJ2-1	TRBD1	CASSIMGQGGEQFF	TGTGCCAGTAGTATAATGGGACAGGGCGGTGAGCAGTTCTTC
TRBV7-9	.	16	TRBJ1-5	TRBD1	CASSFWDRGRFQPQHF	TGTGCCAGCAGCTTTTGGGACAGGGGTCGGTTTCAGCCCCAGCATTTT
TRBV3-1	many	14	TRBJ2-7	.	CASSPPTGSYEQYF	TGTGCCAGCAGCCCTCCGACGGGATCCTACGAGCAGTACTTC
TRBV6-6	many	17	TRBJ2-3	TRBD2	CASSYSTSGGRTDTQYF	TGTGCCAGCAGTTACTCGACTAGCGGGGGGAGGACAGATACGCAGTATTTT
TRBV20-1	many	16	TRBJ2-1	TRBD2	CSASRGLAGGANEQFF	TGCAGTGCTTCCAGGGGACTAGCGGGGGGGGCGAATGAGCAGTTCTTC
TRBV14	many	13	TRBJ1-3	.	CASTRETGNTIYF	TGTGCCAGCACAAGGGAGACTGGAAACACCATATATTTT
TRBV30	many	12	TRBJ2-7	.	CAWSPTKYEQYF	TGTGCCTGGAGTCCCACCAAATACGAGCAGTACTTC
TRBV2	many	15	TRBJ2-1	.	CASSEIRTENNEQFF	TGTGCCAGCAGTGAAATCAGGACAGAGAACAATGAGCAGTTCTTC
TRBV20-1	few	14	TRBJ1-1	.	CKPSGGTRNTEAFF	TGCAAACCCTCGGGCGGGACACGGAACACTGAAGCTTTCTTT
TRBV30	many	13	TRBJ2-3	TRBD1	CAWNRGVADTQYF	TGTGCCTGGAACAGGGGAGTGGCAGATACGCAGTATTTT
TRBV13	many	17	TRBJ2-2	.	CASSSSLGVLNTGELFF	TGTGCCAGCAGCTCTTCTCTGGGGGTCCTGAACACCGGGGAGCTGTTTTTT
TRBV7-2	few	17	TRBJ2-1	TRBD2	CACSLLRLAGTPNEQFF	TGTGCCTGCAGCTTATTACGACTAGCGGGGACCCCCAATGAGCAGTTCTTC
TRBV7-2	.	17	TRBJ2-1	TRBD2	CASSLVGLAGGYSEQFF	TGTGCCAGCAGCTTAGTGGGACTAGCGGGGGGATACAGTGAGCAGTTCTTC
TRBV4-1	many	16	TRBJ2-2	TRBD2	CASSQDPGLAKGELFF	TGCGCCAGCAGCCAAGATCCCGGACTAGCGAAGGGGGAGCTGTTTTTT